This T cell receptor (beta chain) was recorded in a study of Graves' ophthalmopathy and Graves' hyperthyroidism (dated by TCRdb to 2016 to 2018). Describing the broader study: A patient counted as having stable hyperthyroidism if there was no progression to ophthalmopathy within 18 months of follow-up. TCR beta repertoire signatures were used to distinguish Graves' ophthalmopathy from Graves' hyperthyroidism and to predict progression to ophthalmopathy. In total, 135 blood samples were TCR-sequenced: around 42 ophthalmopathy, under 80 hyperthyroidism and approximately 17 hyperthyroidism-to-ophthalmopathy patients. To explore V-J signatures distinguishing ophthalmopathy from hyperthyroidism, a discovery set of approximately 100 patients (about 41 ophthalmopathy, 55 to 60 stable hyperthyroidism) was enrolled. For independent validation, a separate cohort was made up of fewer than 20 hyperthyroidism patients plus 17 patients who later progressed from hyperthyroidism to ophthalmopathy. In roughly six hyperthyroidism patients, T-cell repertoires of thyroid tissue and blood were compared. After sampling, hyperthyroidism patients received methimazole starting at 30 mg daily, and ophthalmopathy patients received high-dose intravenous methylprednisolone. Points the paper makes about the study in general: In validation, the model predicted ophthalmopathy progression with 70.59% sensitivity and 72.22% specificity; some 13 predicted patients were CT-confirmed with GO in a median of roughly 6.8 months. No statistical method was used to set the sample size in advance, and the investigators knew which group each participant was assigned to. In cross-validation, the 13-signature model distinguished ophthalmopathy from stable hyperthyroidism with 85% to 90% sensitivity and 81% to 83% specificity, and in the test set the corresponding values were approximately 80% and 75%. Most expanded thyroid clonotypes with a frequency above 0.001 also appeared in blood, which suggests that blood repertoires may reflect the immune response in the thyroid.

Hyperthyroidism patients were newly diagnosed, were aged 18 to 65 years, and had a disease duration under 2 months. Patients were excluded if they had other autoimmune diseases, uncontrolled infections, pregnancy or lactation. Diagnosis was based on clinical symptoms, serum thyroxine, TRAb, thyroid ultrasound and orbital computed tomography. Total RNA was extracted with Trizol reagent and quality-checked on an Agilent 2100 Bioanalyzer. A word on this clonotype: Its target antigen remains unknown. A clone one base away is much larger, so this may be a read error.

Trimming removed 3 bases from V and 4 bases from J; the gene matches leave 0 bases unexplained. CDR3 length: 14 amino acids, cysteine to phenylalanine. The kept DNA is CDR3 alone, 42 bases in frame from the first base. Sequences SNHLY (CDR1) and FYNNEI (CDR2) are obtained from the germline V gene. For repertoire sequencing, the TCR beta CDR3 regions were amplified from RNA transcripts. HTBI primers and the Qiagen OneStep RT-PCR kit were used in a first-round RT-PCR, which was followed by a second-round multiplex PCR, size selection and purification. Sequencing of the libraries was carried out on an Illumina HiSeq2000 in paired-end mode with 100 bp reads. As for the original processing: SOAPnuke was used to process the reads, throwing out any read that had adapters, had uncalled bases, had a mean Phred below 15, or lacked an exact constant-primer or identifier match. High-quality paired reads were merged with COPE v1.2.5. Each unique nucleotide sequence was treated as a clonotype, and MiTCR v1.1 was used to align the clonotypes to the IMGT TRB V, D and J references. Only V-J combinations with frequency above 0.0001 were analysed, covering about 99% of repertoires. For each V-J combination, a TCR clonal expansion and chaos score was defined as the ratio of F50 clonal expansion to chaos observed in the TCRdist matrix. Welch's t-statistics and random forest were used to reduce features to 10 to 15 V-J combinations, which were fed into a naive Bayes classifier. Thyroid-blood repertoire similarity was quantified with the Morisita-Horn index. TCRdb cleaned the public reads at Q25 with fastp, built clones with MiXCR and kept in-frame beta chains. Duplicate CDR3 protein sequences are folded into a single record with the most common DNA and genes. For this entry, the V and J calls and clone size follow TCRdb and not the study's own pipeline. This sample has roughly 1.1 million distinct CDR3 sequences in its table, and less than 45% of those were observed once. The ten most abundant clones make up approximately 12% of the sample.

This TCR was sampled from an adult man with Graves' hyperthyroidism. Material: peripheral blood or thyroid tissue (not recorded which). The V gene is TRBV2 and the J gene is TRBJ2-5; 12 central nucleotides agree with TRBD1. At the DNA level, the sequence is TGTGCCAGCAGTGAGGGACAGGGGGCAGAGACCCAGTACTTC. Its translation reads: CASSEGQGAETQYF. Supplemented by the reference TRBV2 and TRBJ2-5 proteins around the CDR3, the complete variable domain is EPEVTQTPSHQVTQMGQEVILRCVPISNHLYFYWYRQILGQKVEFLVSFYNNEISEKSEIFDDQFSVERPDGSNFTLKIRSTKLEDSAMYFCASSEGQGAETQYFGPGTRLLVL.